The clone carrying this T cell receptor (beta chain) appeared once. Its matching antigen is unknown. Here immunoSEQ multiplex PCR was the method, and the copy in TCRdb shows in-frame clones only, minus some. In the table there are 25,000 to 35,000 clones, about 83% of which are singletons. The time point: new active TB diagnosis, blood taken before or within 7 days of starting treatment. This specimen comes from a study of T cells in tuberculosis. Whole-study findings and limits: GEM motif frequencies gave 55% to 75% accuracy; the GMM repertoire gave 85% to 90%. GMM-specific TCRs were nearer to active tuberculosis alpha repertoires, suggesting expansion. The TCR-beta difference was not significant; alpha differences partly reflected length.

The material sequenced was PBMCs, taken at tuberculosis diagnosis. This TCR was recovered from an adult with tuberculosis.

The CDR3 DNA reads TGTGCCAGCTCTCTCCAGGGTTGGGAAGCTTTCTTT. Its protein product is CASSLQGWEAFF. The chain recombines TRBV18 with TRBJ1-1; TRBD1 might be the D (5 bases). The CDR3 consists of 12 residues. Germline lookup yields CDR1 KGHSH and CDR2 LQKENI. The ends were cut back, 6 bases at V and 8 bases at J, with 13 bases in the middle.